This record concerns one TCR beta chain sequence. Here immunoSEQ multiplex PCR was the method, and the copy in TCRdb shows in-frame clones only, minus some. The sample contains roughly 120,000 clones, approximately 89% of which appear only once. The CDR3 length is 14 residues. Germline V gives CDR1 SGHTA, CDR2 FQGNSA. V was shortened by 5 bases and J by 0 bases, with 5 bases between the two germline ends. The entry originates in a study of T cell responses to AZD1222 COVID-19 vaccine. The genes are TRBV7-2 and TRBJ2-6; D is uncertain. Here the sequenced sample was peripheral blood, taken 28 days after the second AZD1222 dose. The receptor's source is an adult who received the AZD1222 COVID-19 vaccine. CDR3 amino acids: CASSLNSGANVLTF. The CDR3 coding sequence is TGTGCCAGCAGCCTCAACTCTGGGGCCAACGTCCTGACTTTC.